Included here is one TCR beta chain sequence, with context. Germline lookup yields CDR1 MDHEN and CDR2 SYDVKM. There are 13 residues in the CDR3. The J segment lost 7 bases and the V segment lost 2 bases, leaving 3 bases of the junction unmatched. This entry belongs to a study of cytomegalovirus exposure and HLA in healthy donors. Method: immunoSEQ multiplex PCR; TCRdb's copy keeps in-frame clones and lacks some. The repertoire consists of around 60,000 clones, with 90% to 95% occurring once and the leading ten covering around 4.5%. The sequence came from a man aged 18 to 29 in good health and CMV-seropositive. Sequencing used PBMCs. The rearrangement joins TRBV28 to TRBJ1-2, with 8 positions matching TRBD1. CDR3 DNA sequence: TGTGCCAGCAGTTTAACCAGGGGGCTTGGCTACACCTTC. This encodes CASSLTRGLGYTF.